This TCR beta chain was recorded in a study of T cell repertoires in cytomegalovirus infection. About the research overall: Selected CMV epitopes included recently identified HLA-C-restricted ones as well as well-studied HLA-B-restricted ones. Public TCR beta signatures marked donors with CMV infection and the matching HLA. General study findings and limits: Dominating the ex vivo response were HLA-C-restricted CMV-specific TCR beta clonotypes. People with CMV and the relevant HLA were identified by cumulative public TCR beta family frequency.

TCRdb reanalysed the reads using MiXCR and keeps one entry per CDR3 protein. This sample has 700,000 to 900,000 distinct CDR3 sequences; about 29% occur once, and the top ten carry around 12%. Germline CDR1 LNHDA, CDR2 SQIVND (reference sequence). CDR3 length: 12 amino acids. Trimming shortened V by 1 base and J by 7 bases, and 4 bases separated the two germline ends. This clonotype was found a few times. The antigen is undetermined. This receptor was obtained from a human donor in good health (CMV status not recorded). Some clones in this sample may be carry-over from other donors' samples. The genes are TRBV19 and TRBJ2-2, with D unresolved. Material: cultured CD8+ T cells from PBMCs, obtained from culture after CMV antigen stimulation. Here the CDR3 DNA reads TGTGCCAGTAGTATAGCGGGCGGGGAGCTGTTTTTT. Protein product: CASSIAGGELFF.